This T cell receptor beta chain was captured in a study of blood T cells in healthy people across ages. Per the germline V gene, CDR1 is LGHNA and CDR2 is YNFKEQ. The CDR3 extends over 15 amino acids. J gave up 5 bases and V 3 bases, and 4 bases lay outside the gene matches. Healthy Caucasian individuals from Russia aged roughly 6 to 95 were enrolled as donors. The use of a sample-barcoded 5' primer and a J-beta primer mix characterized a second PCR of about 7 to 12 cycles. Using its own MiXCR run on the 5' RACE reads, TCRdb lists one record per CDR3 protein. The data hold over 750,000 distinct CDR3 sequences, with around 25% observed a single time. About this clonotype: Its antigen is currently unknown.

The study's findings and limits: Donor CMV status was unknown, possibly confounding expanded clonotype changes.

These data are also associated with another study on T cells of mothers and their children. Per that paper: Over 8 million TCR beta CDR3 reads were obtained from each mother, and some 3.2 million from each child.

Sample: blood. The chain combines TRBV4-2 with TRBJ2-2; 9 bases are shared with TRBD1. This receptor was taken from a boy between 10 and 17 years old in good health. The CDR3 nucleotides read TGTGCCAGCAGCCAGGGCGGGACAGGGACCGGGGAGCTGTTTTTT. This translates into CASSQGGTGTGELFF.